Below, one TCR beta chain is given with its context. The sample holds other DNA sequences that translate to the same CDR3. This specimen comes from a study of blood T cell repertoires in COVID-19. V lost 0 bases to trimming and J lost 1 base, with 4 bases between them. From germline, CDR1 is LGHDT and CDR2 YNNKEL (reference sequence). CDR3 length equals 14 residues. Sequenced by immunoSEQ multiplex PCR; TCRdb stores in-frame clones only, minus some. The table includes roughly 60,000 clones, roughly 90% detected once. The sample was peripheral blood. The TCR sequence derives from a man aged 45-65 years with active COVID-19. The rearrangement uses TRBV3-1 (or the pseudogene TRBV3-2) and TRBJ1-3; D unresolved. The chain's CDR3 is CASSQDNSGNTIYF. As DNA, the CDR3 is TGTGCCAGCAGCCAAGACAATTCTGGAAACACCATATATTTT.